What follows are 8 T cell receptor beta chains derived from one specimen sequenced in a study of cytomegalovirus exposure and HLA in healthy donors. Measured with immunoSEQ multiplex PCR; TCRdb has only the in-frame clones, and not every one. Of 180,000 or so clones listed, 84% are singletons. Sequencing was carried out using PBMCs. These receptors were taken from a woman aged 30 to 39 in good health and CMV-seropositive.

The chain couples TRBV2 to TRBJ2-6; 8 positions agree with TRBD2. The CDR3 covers 16 residues. Germline trimming cut 6 bases from V and 2 bases from J; bases unmatched to any gene: 6. Looked up from germline, CDR1 is SNHLY and CDR2 is FYNNEI. CDR3 DNA sequence: TGTGCCAGCAGATGGCTCGGGGGGGCTGGGGCCAACGTCCTGACTTTC. Translated, it gives CASRWLGGAGANVLTF.

The chain combines TRBV29-1 with TRBJ2-6; possible D gene TRBD2, 7 bases. Germline V CDR1 and CDR2: SQVTM, ANQGSEA. Trimming removed 6 bases at V and 2 bases at J, with 11 bases between. This CDR3 has 14 amino acids. CDR3: CSVRGGAGANVLTF. CDR3 DNA sequence: TGCAGCGTCCGAGGGGGGGCTGGGGCCAACGTCCTGACTTTC.

With regard to this clone: This sample also contains other DNA sequences that code for the same CDR3. The chain combines TRBV6-5 with TRBJ1-1; TRBD1 might be the D (6 bases). Per germline, CDR1 MNHEY and CDR2 SVGAGI. V lost 6 bases and J lost 2, with 10 bases in between. The CDR3 totals 13 residues. CDR3 loop: CASSPQGNTEAFF. CDR3 coding DNA: TGTGCCAGCAGCCCACAGGGAAACACTGAAGCTTTCTTT.

This chain links TRBV6-5 with TRBJ1-5; 9 bases are a match to TRBD1. CDR3 length equals 15 residues. The V gene's germline CDR1 is MNHEY and CDR2 SVGAGI. V dropped 5 bases and J dropped 4; count of bases not matched to a gene: 6. The CDR3 here is CASSKGTGQNQPQHF. The CDR3 DNA follows: TGTGCCAGCAGTAAAGGGACAGGGCAAAATCAGCCCCAGCATTTT.

In DNA, the CDR3 is TGTGCCAGCAGTTTAAGGGGGAGCTCCTACAATGAGCAGTTCTTC. Translation gives CASSLRGSSYNEQFF. The V gene is TRBV14, the J gene TRBJ2-1; tentative D call: TRBD1 (6 bases). Germline V gene lookup returns CDR1 SGHDN and CDR2 FVKESK. Trimming cost V 6 bases and J 0 bases, with 12 bases left between them. This CDR3 has 15 residues.

The chain has TRBV27 and TRBJ1-2; TRBD1 aligns across 9 bases. The V and J ends lost 8 bases and 2 bases, in that order; junction bases with no gene match: 6. CDR3 length equals 14 residues. Germline V gives CDR1 MNHEY, CDR2 SMNVEV (reference sequence). CDR3 in DNA: TGTGCCAGCGGAACCGGGACAGGGAACTATGGCTACACCTTC. It encodes CASGTGTGNYGYTF.

The V call is TRBV5-4, the J call TRBJ1-2; 8 bases agree with TRBD1. The CDR3 spans 14 residues. CDR1 is SGHNT and CDR2 is YYREEE in the germline V gene (reference sequence). Trimming removed 2 bases from V and 4 bases from J; junction bases left unmatched: 4. The CDR3 loop is CASSFDRGPYGYTF. Written as DNA, the CDR3 is TGTGCCAGCAGCTTTGACAGGGGACCCTATGGCTACACCTTC.

There are a few counts of this clone. CDR3 sequence: CASSLTGNNQPQHF. CDR3 DNA: TGTGCCAGCAGCCTGACAGGGAACAATCAGCCCCAGCATTTT. The rearrangement uses TRBV27 and TRBJ1-5; 7 bases agree with TRBD1. V gave up 6 bases and J gave up 3 bases; unmatched junction bases: 5. The CDR3 consists of 14 residues. Germline CDR1 reads MNHEY; CDR2 reads SMNVEV (reference sequence).